The TCR beta chain described here comes from a study of T cell repertoires in cytomegalovirus infection. Study details: CMV epitopes in the study were HLA-C-restricted (recently identified) and HLA-B-restricted (well studied). Matching HLA type, along with CMV infection, was indicated by public TCR beta signatures.

TCRdb used MiXCR to reprocess the reads, holding one entry per CDR3 protein. The sample has about 350,000 distinct CDR3 sequences, about 35% seen once. The V and J ends lost 5 bases and 0 bases, in that order; junction bases with no gene match: 4. Germline V lookup: CDR1 LNHDA, CDR2 SQIVND (reference sequence). The CDR3 runs to 15 residues. As to this clonotype: Its specificity is unknown.

Study-wide findings and caveats: Carriers of CMV and the relevant HLA type were discriminated by public TCR beta frequency. Predominance within the ex vivo response was attributable to HLA-C-restricted CMV-specific TCR beta clonotypes.

This chain uses TRBV19 with TRBJ1-5; TRBD1 aligns across 7 bases. The material was cultured PBMCs, obtained from culture after CMV antigen stimulation. This clonotype was sampled from a human donor in good health (CMV status not recorded). Some clones in this sample may be carry-over from other donors' samples. CDR3 in amino acids: CASSWDRNSNQPQHF. CDR3 DNA sequence: TGTGCCAGTAGTTGGGACAGAAATAGCAATCAGCCCCAGCATTTT. The variable domain in full, completed from reference TRBV19 and TRBJ1-5, reads DGGITQSPKYLFRKEGQNVTLSCEQNLNHDAMYWYRQDPGQGLRLIYYSQIVNDFQKGDIAEGYSVSREKKESFPLTVTSAQKNPTAFYLCASSWDRNSNQPQHFGDGTRLSIL.